These 4 T cell receptor beta chains share one sample of origin, sequenced in a study of control samples from healthy donors and cancer patients. Sequencing was performed with immunoSEQ multiplex PCR; in TCRdb, only in-frame clones are kept and a portion is missing. In the table there are around 180,000 clones, 85% to 95% of which are singletons. The sequencing input was blood. Receptor source: a woman under 30 in good health.

This chain uses TRBV4-1 with TRBJ1-6, with 8 nucleotides matching TRBD1. Trimming at V came to 3 bases and at J to 4 bases, leaving 11 bases not matched to a gene. CDR1 and CDR2 (germline): MGHRA, YSYEKL. The CDR3 loop spans 18 amino acids. CDR3 DNA sequence: TGCGCCAGCAGCCAGGGACAGGCTACTTACCTTTATAATTCACCCCTCCACTTT. As protein: CASSQGQATYLYNSPLHF.

This chain connects TRBV6-2 or TRBV6-3 to TRBJ2-7, with no clear D. The V gene lost 6 bases and the J gene lost 5 bases, with 20 bases spanning the gap. This CDR3 is 15 amino acids long. Germline lookup yields CDR1 MNHEY and CDR2 SVGEGT. The DNA for the CDR3 is TGTGCCAGCAGCCGGACCCTGCCCGGCGCTGACGAGCAGTACTTC. Translating gives CASSRTLPGADEQYF.

This CDR3 reads CSASKGRDTQYF. The CDR3, as DNA: TGCAGTGCCAGTAAGGGGAGAGATACGCAGTATTTT. The rearrangement links TRBV20-1 to TRBJ2-3, with D perhaps given as TRBD1 or TRBD2 (5 bases each). CDR3 length: 12 amino acids. From germline, CDR1 is DFQATT and CDR2 SNEGSKA (reference sequence). Deletions cut 6 bases from V and 5 bases from J, with 12 bases between.

This chain links TRBV2 with TRBJ1-1; 8 nucleotides agree with TRBD1. The germline V gene encodes CDR1 SNHLY and CDR2 FYNNEI. The CDR3 is made up of 14 amino acids. The V segment lost 7 bases and the J segment 5 bases; nucleotides outside the gene matches: 9. CDR3 nucleotides: TGTGCCAGCACGGATCGGACAGGGAGGACTGAAGCTTTCTTT. It yields the protein CASTDRTGRTEAFF.